The T cell receptor beta chain described here comes from a study of blood T cell repertoires in COVID-19. About the study: The United States, Italy and Spain provided the acute and convalescent COVID-19 samples. PBMCs, B-cell-depleted T cells, or T cells were the source of the cDNA or gDNA that made up the material.

The Seattle site enrolled patients during active infection and followed them longitudinally. Germline assignment: CDR1 ENHRY and CDR2 SYGVKD. The CDR3 spans 13 residues. Trimming took 6 bases from V and 11 from J, leaving 14 bases between them. Libraries were prepared by immunoSEQ multiplex PCR; TCRdb keeps only in-frame clonotypes and omits some of them. The top ten hold 10% of the sample, which has 250,000 to 300,000 clones, over 70% seen once. This receptor was identified in a woman aged 70 to 79 with COVID-19, enrolled during active disease. The chain is built from TRBV10-3 and TRBJ1-6; D uncertain. Sequences were obtained from peripheral blood. CDR3: CAISEGPRAPLHF. CDR3 coding DNA: TGTGCCATCAGCGAGGGCCCTCGGGCACCCCTCCACTTT.